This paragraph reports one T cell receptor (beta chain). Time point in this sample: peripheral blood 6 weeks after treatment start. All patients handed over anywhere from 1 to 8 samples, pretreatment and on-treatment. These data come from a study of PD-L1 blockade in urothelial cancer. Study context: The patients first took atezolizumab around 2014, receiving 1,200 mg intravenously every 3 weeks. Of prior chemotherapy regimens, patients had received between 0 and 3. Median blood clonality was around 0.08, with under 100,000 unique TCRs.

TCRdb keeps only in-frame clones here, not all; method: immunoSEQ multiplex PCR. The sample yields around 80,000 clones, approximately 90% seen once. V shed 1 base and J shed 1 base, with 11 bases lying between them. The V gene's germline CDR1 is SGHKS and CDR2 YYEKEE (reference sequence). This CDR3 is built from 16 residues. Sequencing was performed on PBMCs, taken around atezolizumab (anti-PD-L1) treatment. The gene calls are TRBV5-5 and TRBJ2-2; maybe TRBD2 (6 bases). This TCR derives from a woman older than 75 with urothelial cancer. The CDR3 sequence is CASSLRVGGNTGELFF. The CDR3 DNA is TGTGCCAGCAGCTTGAGAGTGGGAGGGAACACCGGGGAGCTGTTTTTT. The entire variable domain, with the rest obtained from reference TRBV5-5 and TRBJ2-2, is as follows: DAGVTQSPTHLIKTRGQQVTLRCSPISGHKSVSWYQQVLGQGPQFIFQYYEKEERGRGNFPDRFSARQFPNYSSELNVNALLLGDSALYLCASSLRVGGNTGELFFGEGSRLTVL.